The 3 T cell receptor beta chains below come from one sample, sequenced in a study of STAT5B mutations in CD4+ large granular lymphocyte leukemia. Assay used: immunoSEQ multiplex PCR; TCRdb lists only in-frame clones, some missing. The table includes 20,000 to 25,000 clones, about 81% detected once. Material: CD4+ T cells from blood buffy coats. The receptors come from a human donor in good health.

V and J are TRBV5-8 and TRBJ2-3; possible D gene TRBD1, 5 bases. Germline CDR1 SGHTS, CDR2 YDEGEE. This CDR3 comprises 16 residues. Trimming took 2 bases from V and 4 from J, leaving 17 bases between them. The CDR3 loop is CASSFGVQGPSDTQYF. In DNA form, the CDR3 reads TGTGCCAGCAGCTTTGGGGTCCAGGGCCCCTCAGATACGCAGTATTTT.

V gene TRBV5-1 combines with J gene TRBJ2-3; D gene ambiguous. The CDR3 extends over 14 amino acids. Trimming cost V 0 bases and J 11 bases, with 16 bases left between them. Germline values: CDR1 SGHRS, CDR2 YFSETQ. The CDR3 sequence is CASSLDLQPAQQYF. The DNA for the CDR3 is TGCGCCAGCAGCTTGGACCTACAGCCGGCCCAGCAGTATTTT.

This clone was seen a single time. V and J are TRBV6-6 and TRBJ1-1; D might be TRBD1 (5 bases). CDR3 length equals 13 residues. V was trimmed by 2 bases and J by 1 base, leaving 5 bases between them. Germline values: CDR1 MNHNY, CDR2 SVGAGI (reference sequence). For the CDR3, the DNA is TGTGCCAGCAGTTACGGGGGGAACACTGAAGCTTTCTTT. This sequence encodes CASSYGGNTEAFF.